This T cell receptor beta chain was documented in a study of blood T cell repertoires in COVID-19 (dated by TCRdb to 2018 to 2020). Regarding the research as a whole: Collaborator samples came from the United States, Italy and Spain and covered acute and convalescent phases of COVID-19. The prospective study material was composed of cDNA or gDNA derived from T cells, B-cell-depleted T cells, or PBMCs. Deeply sampled blood TCRbeta repertoires from subjects exposed to, actively infected with, or recovered from COVID-19 were included in the dataset. The repertoires were released in a freely available public database meant as a resource for research on the immune response to SARS-CoV-2. Samples were obtained from the ongoing ImmuneRACE study (first 160 participants) and from some 1,300 subjects provided by 6 global collaborators. The sample metadata nearly always contained a de-identified subject ID, COVID-19 status, age in years and sex. HLA class I and class II types, where available, came from metadata supplied by the sample provider rather than from assay-based typing. The paper as a whole reports these results and caveats: The amount of clinical and demographic metadata varied by source and participant and was provided uncurated.

The immunoSEQ Assay, a bias-controlled multiplex PCR, was used to amplify TCRbeta CDR3 regions from genomic DNA. As for the authors' bioinformatics: Nucleated cell counts per sample were estimated from amplification of reference gene primers within the assay. To quantify the absolute abundance of each unique TCRbeta CDR3 rearrangement, sequence reads were collapsed and filtered. For each sample, productive Simpson clonality was calculated as the square root of Simpson's diversity index across productive rearrangements. TCRdb holds this immuneACCESS table with in-frame rearrangements only. Some clones are missing; in checked studies, unresolved V genes explain under half, and the rest has no known cause. For V, J and clone size, that table is used; D and trimming come from the DNA. The sample contains approximately 89,000 clones, roughly nine tenths of them found a single time. The ten most abundant clones make up approximately 4.5% of the sample.

Note on this clone: Its antigen remains unidentified. There are no base qualities to consult, and no much larger clone falls within one base.

At the junction V is shortened by 5 bases and J by 2 bases; bases outside the gene matches: 3. The cysteine opens and the phenylalanine closes a CDR3 of 15 amino acids. The retained sequence is limited to the CDR3, 45 bases, with the frame set at the first base. CDR1 is given as MDHEN and CDR2 as SYDVKM, both from the germline V gene. Whole blood was collected in K2EDTA tubes by collaborating institutions according to the institutions' own protocols. For TCRbeta analysis, collaborators shipped samples in one of three forms: frozen whole blood, isolated PBMCs, or DNA extracted from either of those sample types.

The sequence was obtained from a man in his sixties or seventies with acute or convalescent COVID-19. Input material: peripheral blood. The rearrangement combines TRBV28 with TRBJ1-4, with 9 bases in between that match TRBD1. The DNA sequence reads TGTGCCAGCAGTACCGGGACAGGGACTAATGAAAAACTGTTTTTT. Its translation reads: CASSTGTGTNEKLFF.